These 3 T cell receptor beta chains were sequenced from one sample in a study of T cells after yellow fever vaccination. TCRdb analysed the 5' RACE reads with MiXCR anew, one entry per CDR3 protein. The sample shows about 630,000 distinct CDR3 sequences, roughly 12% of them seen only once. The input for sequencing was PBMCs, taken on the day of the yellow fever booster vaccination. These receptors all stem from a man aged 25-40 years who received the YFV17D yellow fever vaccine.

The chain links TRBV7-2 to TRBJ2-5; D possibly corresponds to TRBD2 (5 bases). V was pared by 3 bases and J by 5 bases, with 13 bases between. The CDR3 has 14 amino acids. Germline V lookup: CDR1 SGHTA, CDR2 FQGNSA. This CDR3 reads CASSFGRQRETQYF. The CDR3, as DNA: TGTGCCAGCAGCTTTGGCAGGCAGCGGGAGACCCAGTACTTC.

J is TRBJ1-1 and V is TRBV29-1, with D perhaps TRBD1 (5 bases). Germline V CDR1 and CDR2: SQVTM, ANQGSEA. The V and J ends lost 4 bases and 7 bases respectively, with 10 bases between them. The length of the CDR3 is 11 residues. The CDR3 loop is CSVVGGDEAFF. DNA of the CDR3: TGCAGCGTTGTCGGGGGGGATGAAGCTTTCTTT.

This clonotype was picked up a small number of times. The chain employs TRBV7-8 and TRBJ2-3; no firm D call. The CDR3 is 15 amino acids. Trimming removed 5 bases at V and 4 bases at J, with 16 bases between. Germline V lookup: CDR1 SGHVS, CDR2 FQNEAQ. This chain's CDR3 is CASSLRWQVPDTQYF. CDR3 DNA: TGTGCCAGCAGCCTCCGGTGGCAGGTCCCAGATACGCAGTATTTT.